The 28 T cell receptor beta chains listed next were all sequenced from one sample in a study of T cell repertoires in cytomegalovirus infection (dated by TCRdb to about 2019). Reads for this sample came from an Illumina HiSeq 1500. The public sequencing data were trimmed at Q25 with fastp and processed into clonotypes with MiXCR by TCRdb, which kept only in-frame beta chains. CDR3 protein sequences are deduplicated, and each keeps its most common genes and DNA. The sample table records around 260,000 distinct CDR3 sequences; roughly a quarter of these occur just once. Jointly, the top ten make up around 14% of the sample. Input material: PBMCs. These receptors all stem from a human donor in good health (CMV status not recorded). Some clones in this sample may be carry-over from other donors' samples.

CDR3 loop: CASSDPGFTYEQYF. CDR3 nucleotides: TGTGCCAGCAGTGACCCCGGTTTTACCTACGAGCAGTACTTC. The chain uses TRBV6-2 or TRBV6-3 and TRBJ2-7; no definite D call. In germline, CDR1 is MNHEY, CDR2 SVGEGT. V shed 5 bases and J shed 2 bases, with 13 bases lying between them. The CDR3 has 14 residues.

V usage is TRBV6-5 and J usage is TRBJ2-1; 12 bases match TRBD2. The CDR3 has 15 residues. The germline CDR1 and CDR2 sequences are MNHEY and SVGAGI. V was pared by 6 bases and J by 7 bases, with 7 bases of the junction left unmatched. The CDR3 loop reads CASRATSGGRNEQFF. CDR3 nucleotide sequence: TGTGCCAGCAGGGCAACTAGCGGGGGGAGAAATGAGCAGTTCTTC.

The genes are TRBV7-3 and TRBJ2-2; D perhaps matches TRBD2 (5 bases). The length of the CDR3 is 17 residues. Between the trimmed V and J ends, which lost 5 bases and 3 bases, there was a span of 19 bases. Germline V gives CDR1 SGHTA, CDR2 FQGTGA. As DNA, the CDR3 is TGTGCCAGCAGCCAATTTCGAGGAGGACGGGACACCGGGGAGCTGTTTTTT. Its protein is CASSQFRGGRDTGELFF.

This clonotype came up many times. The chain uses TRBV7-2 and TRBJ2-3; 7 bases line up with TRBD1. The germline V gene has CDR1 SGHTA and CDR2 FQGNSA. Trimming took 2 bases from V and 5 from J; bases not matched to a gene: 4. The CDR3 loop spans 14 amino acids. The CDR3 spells CASSLFTGEDTQYF. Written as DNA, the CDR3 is TGTGCCAGCAGCTTATTTACAGGGGAAGATACGCAGTATTTT.

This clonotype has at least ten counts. CDR3 sequence (DNA): TGTGCCAGCAGCTTAGGATGGGTTCAGGGGAACACTGAAGCTTTCTTT. This encodes CASSLGWVQGNTEAFF. This chain uses TRBV7-2 with TRBJ1-1, with TRBD1 as a possible D gene (5 bases). With 1 base removed from V and 1 base from J, the gap between germline ends came to 13 bases. Per the germline V gene, CDR1 is SGHTA and CDR2 is FQGNSA. CDR3 length: 16 amino acids.

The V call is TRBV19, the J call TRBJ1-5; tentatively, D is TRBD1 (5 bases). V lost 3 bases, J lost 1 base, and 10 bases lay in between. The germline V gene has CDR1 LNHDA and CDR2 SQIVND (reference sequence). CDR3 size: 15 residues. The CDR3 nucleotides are TGTGCCAGTAGTATGAGGGGTACGAGCAATCAGCCCCAGCATTTT. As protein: CASSMRGTSNQPQHF.

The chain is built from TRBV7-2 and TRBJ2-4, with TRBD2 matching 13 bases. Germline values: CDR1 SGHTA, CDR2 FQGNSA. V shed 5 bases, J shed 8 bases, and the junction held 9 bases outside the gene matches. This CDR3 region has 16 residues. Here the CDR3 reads CASSPQLAGGRHIQYF. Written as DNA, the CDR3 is TGTGCCAGCAGCCCCCAACTAGCGGGAGGGAGACACATTCAGTACTTC.

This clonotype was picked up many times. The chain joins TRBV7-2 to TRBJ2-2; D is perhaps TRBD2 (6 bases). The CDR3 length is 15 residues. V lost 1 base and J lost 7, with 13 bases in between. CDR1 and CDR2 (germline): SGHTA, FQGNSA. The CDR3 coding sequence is TGTGCCAGCAGCTTAGGAGGGTTTAGCGGCGGGGAGCTGTTTTTT. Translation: CASSLGGFSGGELFF. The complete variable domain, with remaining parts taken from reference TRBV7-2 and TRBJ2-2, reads GAGVSQSPSNKVTEKGKDVELRCDPISGHTALYWYRQSLGQGLEFLIYFQGNSAPDKSGLPSDRFSAERTGGSVSTLTIQRTQQEDSAVYLCASSLGGFSGGELFFGEGSRLTVL.

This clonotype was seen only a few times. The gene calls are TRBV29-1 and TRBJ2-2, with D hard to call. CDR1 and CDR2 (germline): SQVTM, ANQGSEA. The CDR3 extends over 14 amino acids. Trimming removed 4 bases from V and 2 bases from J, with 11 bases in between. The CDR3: CSVAGGVNTGELFF. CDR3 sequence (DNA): TGCAGCGTTGCTGGCGGAGTAAACACCGGGGAGCTGTTTTTT.

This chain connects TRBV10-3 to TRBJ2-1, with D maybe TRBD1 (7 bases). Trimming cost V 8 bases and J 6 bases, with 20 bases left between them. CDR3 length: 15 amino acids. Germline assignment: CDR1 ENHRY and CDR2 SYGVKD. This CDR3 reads CAIGGERRGLNEQFF. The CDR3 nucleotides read TGTGCCATCGGAGGGGAGCGGAGGGGGCTCAATGAGCAGTTCTTC.

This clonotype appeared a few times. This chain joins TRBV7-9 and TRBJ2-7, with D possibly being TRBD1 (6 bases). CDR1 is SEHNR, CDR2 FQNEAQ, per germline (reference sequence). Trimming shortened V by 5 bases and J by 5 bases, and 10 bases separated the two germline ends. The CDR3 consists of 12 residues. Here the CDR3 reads CASSTGTNEQYF. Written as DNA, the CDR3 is TGTGCCAGCAGCACCGGGACAAACGAGCAGTACTTC.

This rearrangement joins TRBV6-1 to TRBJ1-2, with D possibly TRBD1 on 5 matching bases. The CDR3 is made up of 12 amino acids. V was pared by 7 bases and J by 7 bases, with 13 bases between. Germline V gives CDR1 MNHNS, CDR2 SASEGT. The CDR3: CASTTGVGGYTF. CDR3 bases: TGTGCCAGCACCACAGGTGTGGGTGGCTACACCTTC.

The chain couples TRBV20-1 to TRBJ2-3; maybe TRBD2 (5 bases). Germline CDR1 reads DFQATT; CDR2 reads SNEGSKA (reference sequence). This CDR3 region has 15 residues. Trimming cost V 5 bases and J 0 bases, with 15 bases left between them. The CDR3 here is CSAPLAQTSTDTQYF. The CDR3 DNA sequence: TGCAGTGCTCCCCTAGCACAGACTAGCACAGATACGCAGTATTTT.

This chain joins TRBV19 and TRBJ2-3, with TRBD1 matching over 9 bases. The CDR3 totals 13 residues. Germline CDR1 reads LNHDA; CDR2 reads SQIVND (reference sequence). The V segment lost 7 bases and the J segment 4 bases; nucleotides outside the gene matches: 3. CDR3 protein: CASTRDRADTQYF. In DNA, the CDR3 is TGTGCCAGTACCCGGGACAGGGCAGATACGCAGTATTTT.

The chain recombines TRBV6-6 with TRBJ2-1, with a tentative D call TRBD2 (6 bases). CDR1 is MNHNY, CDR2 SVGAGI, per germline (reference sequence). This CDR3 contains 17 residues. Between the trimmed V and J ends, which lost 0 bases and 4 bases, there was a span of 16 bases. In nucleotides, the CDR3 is TGTGCCAGCAGTTACTCGACGCCCCGGGGGATATACAATGAGCAGTTCTTC. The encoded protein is CASSYSTPRGIYNEQFF.

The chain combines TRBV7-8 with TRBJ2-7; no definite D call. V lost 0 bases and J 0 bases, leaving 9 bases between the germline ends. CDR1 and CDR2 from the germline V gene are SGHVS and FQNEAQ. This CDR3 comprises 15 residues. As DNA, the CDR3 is TGTGCCAGCAGCTTAGCTCACGGAAGCTCCTACGAGCAGTACTTC. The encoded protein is CASSLAHGSSYEQYF.

The DNA for the CDR3 is TGTGCCAGCAGCAAGGAGGTGGGGGCCAACGTCCTGACTTTC. It is translated as CASSKEVGANVLTF. The J gene is TRBJ2-6, the V gene TRBV7-7; D might be TRBD2 (5 bases). The CDR3 totals 14 residues. V dropped 5 bases and J dropped 4 bases, with 9 bases sitting between them. Germline assignment: CDR1 SSHAT and CDR2 FNYEAQ (reference sequence).

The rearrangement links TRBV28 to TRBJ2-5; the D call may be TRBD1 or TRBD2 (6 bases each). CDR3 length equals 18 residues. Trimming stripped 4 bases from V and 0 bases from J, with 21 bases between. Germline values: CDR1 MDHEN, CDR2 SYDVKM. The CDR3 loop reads CASSSPTSGALNQETQYF. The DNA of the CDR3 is TGTGCCAGCAGTTCACCAACCTCGGGGGCGTTAAACCAAGAGACCCAGTACTTC.

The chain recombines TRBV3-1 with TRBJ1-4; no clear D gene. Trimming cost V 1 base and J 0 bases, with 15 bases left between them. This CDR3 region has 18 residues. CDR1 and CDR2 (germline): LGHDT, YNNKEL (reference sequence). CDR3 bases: TGTGCCAGCAGCCAAGGTGTGAGCAGACGAACAACTAATGAAAAACTGTTTTTT. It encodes CASSQGVSRRTTNEKLFF.

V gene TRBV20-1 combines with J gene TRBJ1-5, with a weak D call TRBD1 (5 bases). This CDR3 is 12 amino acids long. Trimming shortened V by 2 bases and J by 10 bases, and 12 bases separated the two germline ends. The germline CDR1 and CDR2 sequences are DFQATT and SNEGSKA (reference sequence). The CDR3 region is CSARRDLFPQHF. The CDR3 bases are TGCAGTGCTAGAAGGGACTTGTTTCCCCAGCATTTT.

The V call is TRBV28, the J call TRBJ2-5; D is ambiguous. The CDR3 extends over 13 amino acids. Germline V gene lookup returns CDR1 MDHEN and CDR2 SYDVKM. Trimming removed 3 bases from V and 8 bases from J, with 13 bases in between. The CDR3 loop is CASSFGSQATQYF. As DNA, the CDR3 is TGTGCCAGCAGTTTTGGCAGCCAAGCTACCCAGTACTTC.

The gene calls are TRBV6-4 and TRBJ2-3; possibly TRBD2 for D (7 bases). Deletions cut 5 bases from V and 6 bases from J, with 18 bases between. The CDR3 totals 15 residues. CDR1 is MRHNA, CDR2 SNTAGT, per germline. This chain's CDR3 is CASSRGGLSADTQYF. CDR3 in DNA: TGTGCCAGCAGTAGGGGGGGACTCTCGGCGGATACGCAGTATTTT.

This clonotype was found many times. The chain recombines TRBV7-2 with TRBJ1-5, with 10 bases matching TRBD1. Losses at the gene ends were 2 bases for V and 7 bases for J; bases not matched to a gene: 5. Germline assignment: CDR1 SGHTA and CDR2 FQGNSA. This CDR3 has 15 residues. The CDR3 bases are TGTGCCAGCAGCTTAAGACAGGGGGCTAGACAGCCCCAGCATTTT. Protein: CASSLRQGARQPQHF.

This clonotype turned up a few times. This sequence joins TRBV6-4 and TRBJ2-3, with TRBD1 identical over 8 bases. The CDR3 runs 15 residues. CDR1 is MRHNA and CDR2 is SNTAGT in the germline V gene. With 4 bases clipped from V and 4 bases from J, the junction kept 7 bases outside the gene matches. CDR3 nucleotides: TGTGCCAGCAGTGCAGGGGGCACACCCTCAGATACGCAGTATTTT. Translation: CASSAGGTPSDTQYF.

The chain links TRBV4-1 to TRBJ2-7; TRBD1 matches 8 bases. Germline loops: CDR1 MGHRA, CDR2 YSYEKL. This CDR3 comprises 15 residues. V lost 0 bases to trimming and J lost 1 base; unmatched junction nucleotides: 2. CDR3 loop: CASSQEDRASYEQYF. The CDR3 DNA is TGCGCCAGCAGCCAAGAGGACAGGGCGTCCTACGAGCAGTACTTC.

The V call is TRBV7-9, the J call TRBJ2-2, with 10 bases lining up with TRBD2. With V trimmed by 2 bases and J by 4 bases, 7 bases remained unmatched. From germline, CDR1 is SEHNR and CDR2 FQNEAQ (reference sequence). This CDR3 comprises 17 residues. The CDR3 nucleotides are TGTGCCAGCAGCTTATCGGCTAGCGGGAGATCCACCGGGGAGCTGTTTTTT. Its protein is CASSLSASGRSTGELFF.

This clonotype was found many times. The CDR3 coding sequence is TGTGCCAGCAGCTTTACGGGACACCCAAACATTCAGTACTTC. As protein: CASSFTGHPNIQYF. The chain uses TRBV7-8 and TRBJ2-4; D may be TRBD1 (6 bases). Germline CDR1 is SGHVS and CDR2 is FQNEAQ. The CDR3 is 14 residues long. Deletions cut 3 bases from V and 6 bases from J, with 12 bases between.

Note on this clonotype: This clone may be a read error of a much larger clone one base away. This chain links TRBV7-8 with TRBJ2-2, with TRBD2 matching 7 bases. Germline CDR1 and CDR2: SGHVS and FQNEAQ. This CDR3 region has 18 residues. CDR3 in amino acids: CASSLAEFGGGPTGDLFF. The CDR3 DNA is TGTGCCAGCAGCTTAGCGGAATTTGGGGGAGGGCCGACCGGGGATCTGTTTTTT.